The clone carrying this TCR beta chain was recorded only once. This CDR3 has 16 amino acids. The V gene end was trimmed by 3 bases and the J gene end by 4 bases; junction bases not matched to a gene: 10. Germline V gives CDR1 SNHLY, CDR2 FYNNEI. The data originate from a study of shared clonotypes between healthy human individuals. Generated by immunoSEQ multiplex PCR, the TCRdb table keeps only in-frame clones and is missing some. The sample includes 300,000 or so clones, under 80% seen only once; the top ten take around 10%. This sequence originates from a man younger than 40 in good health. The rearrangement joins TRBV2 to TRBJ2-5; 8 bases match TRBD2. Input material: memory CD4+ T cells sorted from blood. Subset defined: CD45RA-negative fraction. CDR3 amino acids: CASSDKATGGGETQYF. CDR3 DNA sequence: TGTGCCAGCAGTGATAAGGCAACCGGGGGGGGAGAGACCCAGTACTTC.